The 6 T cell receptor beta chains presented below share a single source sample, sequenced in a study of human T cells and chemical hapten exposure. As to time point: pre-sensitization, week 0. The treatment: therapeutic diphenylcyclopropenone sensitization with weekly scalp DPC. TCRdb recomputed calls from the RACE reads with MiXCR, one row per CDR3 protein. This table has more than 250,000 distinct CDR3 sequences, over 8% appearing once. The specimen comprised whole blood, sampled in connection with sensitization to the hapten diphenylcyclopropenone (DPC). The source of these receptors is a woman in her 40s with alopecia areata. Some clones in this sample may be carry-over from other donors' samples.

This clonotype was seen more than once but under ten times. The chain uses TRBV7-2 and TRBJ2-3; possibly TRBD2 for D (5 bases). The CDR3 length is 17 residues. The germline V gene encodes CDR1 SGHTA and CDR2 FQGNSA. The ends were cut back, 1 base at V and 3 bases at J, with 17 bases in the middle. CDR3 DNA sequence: TGTGCCAGCAGCTTAGTCTTTGGGAGTTGGAGAACAGATACGCAGTATTTT. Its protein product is CASSLVFGSWRTDTQYF.

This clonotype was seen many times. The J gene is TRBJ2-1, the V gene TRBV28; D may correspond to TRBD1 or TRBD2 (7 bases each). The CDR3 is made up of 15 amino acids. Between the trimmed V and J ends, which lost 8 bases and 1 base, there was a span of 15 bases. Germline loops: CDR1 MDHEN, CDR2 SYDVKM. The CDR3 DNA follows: TGTGCCAGCCTAGGGCAGGGGGGGTCCTACAATGAGCAGTTCTTC. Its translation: CASLGQGGSYNEQFF. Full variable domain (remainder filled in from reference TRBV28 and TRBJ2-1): DVKVTQSSRYLVKRTGEKVFLECVQDMDHENMFWYRQDPGLGLRLIYFSYDVKMKEKGDIPEGYSVSREKKERFSLILESASTNQTSMYLCASLGQGGSYNEQFFGPGTRLTVL.

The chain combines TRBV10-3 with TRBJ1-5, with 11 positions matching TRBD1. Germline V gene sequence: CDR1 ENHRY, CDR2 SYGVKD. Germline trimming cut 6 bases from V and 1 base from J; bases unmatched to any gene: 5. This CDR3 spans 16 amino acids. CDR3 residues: CAISGTGGSSNQPQHF. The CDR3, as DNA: TGTGCCATCAGCGGGACAGGGGGATCCAGCAATCAGCCCCAGCATTTT.

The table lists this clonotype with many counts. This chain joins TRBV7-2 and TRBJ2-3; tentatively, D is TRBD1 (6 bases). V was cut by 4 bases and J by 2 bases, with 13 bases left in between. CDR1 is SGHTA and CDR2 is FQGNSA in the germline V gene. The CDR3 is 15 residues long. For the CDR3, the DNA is TGTGCCAGCAGCTCTCCGGGACAATCCACAGATACGCAGTATTTT. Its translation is CASSSPGQSTDTQYF.

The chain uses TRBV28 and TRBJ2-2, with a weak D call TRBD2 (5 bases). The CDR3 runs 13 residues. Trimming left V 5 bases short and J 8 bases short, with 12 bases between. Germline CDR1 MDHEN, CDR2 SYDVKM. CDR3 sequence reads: CASSPQEVGELFF. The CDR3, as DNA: TGTGCCAGCAGTCCTCAGGAGGTGGGGGAGCTGTTTTTT.

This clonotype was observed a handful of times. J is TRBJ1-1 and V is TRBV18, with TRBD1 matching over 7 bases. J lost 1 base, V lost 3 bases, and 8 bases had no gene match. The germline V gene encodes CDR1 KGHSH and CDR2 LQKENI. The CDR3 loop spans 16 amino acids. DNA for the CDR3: TGTGCCAGCTCACCGAGGGCGGGACAGCGGAACACTGAAGCTTTCTTT. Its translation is CASSPRAGQRNTEAFF.